This entry features one T cell receptor (beta chain) sequence. Here immunoSEQ multiplex PCR was the method, and the copy in TCRdb shows in-frame clones only, minus some. The sample lists fewer than 650,000 clones, less than 80% occurring once. The data stem from a study of shared clonotypes between healthy human individuals. The receptor comes from a woman in her thirties or forties in good health. Some clones in this sample may be carry-over from other donors' samples. What was sequenced was PBMCs.

The CDR3 region is CASSQSGGGDGYTF. The CDR3 DNA sequence: TGCGCCAGCAGTCAATCGGGCGGGGGCGATGGCTACACCTTC. The chain recombines TRBV23-1 with TRBJ1-2; possibly TRBD1 for D (6 bases). TRBV23-1 is an ORF; its function is uncertain. Trimming stripped 0 bases from V and 6 bases from J, with 11 bases between. This CDR3 is 14 amino acids long.